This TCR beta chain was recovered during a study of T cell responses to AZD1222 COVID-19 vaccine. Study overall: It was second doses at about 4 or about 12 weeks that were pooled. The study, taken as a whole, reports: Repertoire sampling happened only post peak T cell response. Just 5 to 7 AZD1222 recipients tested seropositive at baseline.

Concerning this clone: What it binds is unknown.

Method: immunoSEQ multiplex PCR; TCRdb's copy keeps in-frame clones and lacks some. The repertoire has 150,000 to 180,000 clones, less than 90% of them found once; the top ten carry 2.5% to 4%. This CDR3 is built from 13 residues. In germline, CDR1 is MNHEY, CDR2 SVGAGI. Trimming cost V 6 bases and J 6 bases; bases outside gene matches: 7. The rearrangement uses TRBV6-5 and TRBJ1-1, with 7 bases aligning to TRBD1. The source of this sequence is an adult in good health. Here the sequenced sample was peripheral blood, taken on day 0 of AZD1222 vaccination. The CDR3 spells CASRVDRASEAFF. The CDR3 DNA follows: TGTGCCAGCAGGGTCGACAGGGCGTCTGAAGCTTTCTTT.